These T cell receptor beta chains were read from a single sample in a study of cytomegalovirus exposure and HLA in healthy donors. Data came from immunoSEQ multiplex PCR; TCRdb stores just in-frame clones and leaves some out. The sample gives some 40,000 clones, about 84% of which show up once; roughly 2.5% is in the top ten. Material: PBMCs. The receptors here all came from a man aged 50-59 years in good health and CMV-seronegative. Both conserved end residues are part of each CDR3. The order of the fields is clone size, V gene, J gene, D gene, CDR3 protein, CDR3 DNA. The D gene is left open where the match is weak. For some rows the clone size is stated as once, few or many, or as a class when expanded; others skip it.

clone size: NA; V gene: TRBV28; J gene: TRBJ1-2; D gene: TRBD1; CDR3 protein: CASSQTPGHRGYGYTF; CDR3 DNA: TGTGCCAGCAGCCAAACCCCAGGTCACAGGGGCTATGGCTACACCTTC
clone size: few; V gene: TRBV7-9; J gene: TRBJ2-1; D gene: TRBD1; CDR3 protein: CASSLLGTGENNEQFF; CDR3 DNA: TGTGCCAGCAGCTTACTAGGGACAGGGGAAAACAATGAGCAGTTCTTC
clone size: few; V gene: TRBV7-8; J gene: TRBJ2-1; D gene: TRBD2; CDR3 protein: CASSLVPPLAGRGDPYNEQFF; CDR3 DNA: TGTGCCAGCAGCTTAGTCCCCCCGCTAGCGGGACGCGGTGACCCCTACAATGAGCAGTTCTTC
clone size: NA; V gene: TRBV5-4; J gene: TRBJ2-7; D gene: NA; CDR3 protein: CASSPGWGHYEQYF; CDR3 DNA: TGTGCCAGCAGCCCGGGATGGGGTCACTACGAGCAGTACTTC
clone size: NA; V gene: TRBV4-3; J gene: TRBJ2-7; D gene: TRBD1; CDR3 protein: CASSQAHRGNEQYF; CDR3 DNA: TGCGCCAGCAGCCAAGCTCACAGGGGTAACGAGCAGTACTTC
clone size: NA; V gene: TRBV5-1; J gene: TRBJ1-2; D gene: TRBD1; CDR3 protein: CASSLQGDGYTF; CDR3 DNA: TGCGCCAGCAGCTTACAGGGGGATGGCTACACCTTC
clone size: NA; V gene: TRBV30; J gene: TRBJ2-7; D gene: TRBD1; CDR3 protein: CAWTTGTGTYEQYF; CDR3 DNA: TGTGCCTGGACGACCGGGACAGGGACTTACGAGCAGTACTTC
clone size: NA; V gene: TRBV5-5; J gene: TRBJ1-2; D gene: NA; CDR3 protein: CASSPTGPGVGGYTF; CDR3 DNA: TGTGCCAGCAGCCCAACCGGTCCAGGGGTCGGCGGCTACACCTTC
clone size: NA; V gene: TRBV10-3; J gene: TRBJ1-3; D gene: NA; CDR3 protein: CAITSSGNTIYF; CDR3 DNA: TGTGCCATCACTAGCTCTGGAAACACCATATATTTT
clone size: NA; V gene: TRBV7-9; J gene: TRBJ1-1; D gene: TRBD1; CDR3 protein: CASSPPTGVYTEAFF; CDR3 DNA: TGTGCCAGCAGCCCGCCGACAGGGGTGTACACTGAAGCTTTCTTT
clone size: NA; V gene: TRBV4-3; J gene: TRBJ2-5; D gene: TRBD2; CDR3 protein: CASSRGSGSGLETQYF; CDR3 DNA: TGCGCCAGCAGCCGAGGAAGCGGGAGTGGTCTAGAGACCCAGTACTTC
clone size: NA; V gene: TRBV5-1; J gene: TRBJ2-3; D gene: NA; CDR3 protein: CASSLGGPTDTQYF; CDR3 DNA: TGCGCCAGCAGCTTGGGGGGGCCCACAGATACGCAGTATTTT
clone size: NA; V gene: TRBV5-4; J gene: TRBJ2-1; D gene: TRBD1; CDR3 protein: CASSLKKQGAYYNEQFF; CDR3 DNA: TGTGCCAGCAGCCTGAAAAAACAGGGGGCCTATTACAATGAGCAGTTCTTC
clone size: NA; V gene: TRBV19; J gene: TRBJ2-2; D gene: NA; CDR3 protein: CASSRGQVAGELFF; CDR3 DNA: TGTGCCAGTAGTAGGGGGCAGGTCGCCGGGGAGCTGTTTTTT
clone size: NA; V gene: TRBV7-2; J gene: TRBJ1-5; D gene: NA; CDR3 protein: CASSFQDQPQHF; CDR3 DNA: TGTGCCAGCAGCTTTCAGGATCAGCCCCAGCATTTT
clone size: NA; V gene: TRBV7-2; J gene: TRBJ2-6; D gene: TRBD1; CDR3 protein: CASSWGQGLYSGANVLTF; CDR3 DNA: TGTGCCAGCAGCTGGGGACAGGGCCTCTACTCTGGGGCCAACGTCCTGACTTTC
clone size: NA; V gene: TRBV5-5; J gene: TRBJ2-2; D gene: NA; CDR3 protein: CASSLLTGELFF; CDR3 DNA: TGTGCCAGCAGCTTACTTACCGGGGAGCTGTTTTTT
clone size: NA; V gene: TRBV7-9; J gene: TRBJ2-1; D gene: NA; CDR3 protein: CASSLGRVLSYNEQFF; CDR3 DNA: TGTGCCAGCAGCTTAGGACGGGTTCTATCCTACAATGAGCAGTTCTTC
clone size: NA; V gene: TRBV27; J gene: TRBJ1-2; D gene: TRBD1; CDR3 protein: CASSLGTGGNGYTF; CDR3 DNA: TGTGCCAGCAGTTTAGGGACAGGGGGAAATGGCTACACCTTC
clone size: NA; V gene: TRBV5-1; J gene: TRBJ2-1; D gene: NA; CDR3 protein: CASSSDREQFF; CDR3 DNA: TGCGCCAGCAGTTCCGACAGGGAGCAGTTCTTC
clone size: NA; V gene: TRBV7-9; J gene: TRBJ2-7; D gene: TRBD2; CDR3 protein: CASSITSGGYEQYF; CDR3 DNA: TGTGCCAGCAGCATCACTAGCGGAGGATACGAGCAGTACTTC
clone size: NA; V gene: TRBV29-1; J gene: TRBJ1-3; D gene: NA; CDR3 protein: CSVGGAGGNTIYF; CDR3 DNA: TGCAGCGTTGGCGGGGCGGGAGGAAACACCATATATTTT
clone size: NA; V gene: TRBV14; J gene: TRBJ1-4; D gene: TRBD1; CDR3 protein: CASSRDRDEKLFF; CDR3 DNA: TGTGCCAGCAGTAGGGACAGGGACGAAAAACTGTTTTTT
clone size: NA; V gene: TRBV7-9; J gene: TRBJ1-2; D gene: NA; CDR3 protein: CASSLTRRTDNYGYTF; CDR3 DNA: TGTGCCAGCAGCTTAACTCGAAGGACAGATAACTATGGCTACACCTTC
clone size: few; V gene: TRBV5-1; J gene: TRBJ2-3; D gene: TRBD2; CDR3 protein: CASSPAVSGGVVDTQYF; CDR3 DNA: TGCGCCAGCAGCCCCGCGGTTAGCGGGGGGGTGGTAGATACGCAGTATTTT
clone size: once; V gene: TRBV6-5; J gene: TRBJ2-5; D gene: NA; CDR3 protein: CASSSRGTQYF; CDR3 DNA: TGTGCCAGCAGTTCCCGGGGAACCCAGTACTTC
clone size: NA; V gene: TRBV18; J gene: TRBJ1-2; D gene: NA; CDR3 protein: CASSPAISDLYGYTF; CDR3 DNA: TGTGCCAGCTCACCCGCTATATCCGACTTATATGGCTACACCTTC
clone size: NA; V gene: TRBV7-2; J gene: TRBJ2-2; D gene: TRBD2; CDR3 protein: CASSLSTSGFELFF; CDR3 DNA: TGTGCCAGCAGCTTATCGACTAGCGGTTTTGAGCTGTTTTTT
clone size: NA; V gene: TRBV29-1; J gene: TRBJ2-7; D gene: TRBD2; CDR3 protein: CSVEDRGRGAHEQYF; CDR3 DNA: TGCAGCGTTGAAGATCGGGGGAGGGGAGCCCACGAGCAGTACTTC
clone size: NA; V gene: TRBV28; J gene: TRBJ1-5; D gene: TRBD1; CDR3 protein: CASSTGQESHRQHF; CDR3 DNA: TGTGCCAGCAGTACGGGACAGGAATCCCACCGACAGCATTTT
clone size: NA; V gene: TRBV2; J gene: TRBJ1-4; D gene: NA; CDR3 protein: CASSVGGPNEKLFF; CDR3 DNA: TGTGCCAGCAGTGTAGGTGGGCCTAATGAAAAACTGTTTTTT
clone size: NA; V gene: TRBV7-8; J gene: TRBJ1-1; D gene: NA; CDR3 protein: CASSPLVGQDAEAFF; CDR3 DNA: TGTGCCAGCAGCCCCCTGGTGGGGCAGGACGCTGAAGCTTTCTTT
clone size: NA; V gene: TRBV5-5; J gene: TRBJ2-1; D gene: TRBD2; CDR3 protein: CASSLGYIQREGNEQFF; CDR3 DNA: TGTGCCAGCAGCCTTGGTTATATACAGCGGGAGGGCAATGAGCAGTTCTTC
clone size: NA; V gene: TRBV5-1; J gene: TRBJ2-7; D gene: NA; CDR3 protein: CASSFRVTDEQYF; CDR3 DNA: TGCGCCAGCAGCTTCCGGGTAACGGACGAGCAGTACTTC
clone size: NA; V gene: TRBV5-1; J gene: TRBJ2-4; D gene: TRBD1; CDR3 protein: CASSPGGQGGRNIQYF; CDR3 DNA: TGCGCCAGCAGCCCAGGGGGACAGGGGGGGAGAAACATTCAGTACTTC
clone size: NA; V gene: TRBV5-1; J gene: TRBJ2-5; D gene: NA; CDR3 protein: CASSLGATDSETQYF; CDR3 DNA: TGCGCCAGCAGCTTGGGGGCGACAGATTCGGAGACCCAGTACTTC
clone size: NA; V gene: TRBV5-3; J gene: TRBJ2-1; D gene: TRBD2; CDR3 protein: CARSSGTRSWGSSYNEQFF; CDR3 DNA: TGTGCCAGAAGCTCGGGGACTAGAAGTTGGGGGAGCTCCTACAATGAGCAGTTCTTC
clone size: NA; V gene: TRBV9; J gene: TRBJ2-7; D gene: TRBD1; CDR3 protein: CASSAGPGQIYEQYF; CDR3 DNA: TGTGCCAGCAGCGCCGGCCCGGGACAGATTTACGAGCAGTACTTC
clone size: NA; V gene: TRBV9; J gene: TRBJ2-2; D gene: TRBD2; CDR3 protein: CASSVGLEGSGELFF; CDR3 DNA: TGTGCCAGCAGCGTTGGACTAGAAGGCAGCGGGGAGCTGTTTTTT
clone size: NA; V gene: TRBV5-1; J gene: TRBJ2-2; D gene: TRBD1; CDR3 protein: CASSGTGGPTGELFF; CDR3 DNA: TGCGCCAGCAGCGGAACAGGGGGGCCCACCGGGGAGCTGTTTTTT
clone size: once; V gene: TRBV5-6; J gene: TRBJ2-7; D gene: TRBD1; CDR3 protein: CASSFVPGQGGEQYF; CDR3 DNA: TGTGCCAGCAGCTTCGTGCCGGGACAGGGGGGAGAGCAGTACTTC
clone size: NA; V gene: TRBV28; J gene: TRBJ1-6; D gene: TRBD1; CDR3 protein: CASNEGAGLTLHF; CDR3 DNA: TGTGCCAGCAACGAGGGGGCGGGCCTCACCCTCCACTTT
clone size: NA; V gene: TRBV5-8; J gene: TRBJ2-2; D gene: TRBD2; CDR3 protein: CASSLGSGRTGELFF; CDR3 DNA: TGTGCCAGCAGCTTGGGTAGCGGGAGGACCGGGGAGCTGTTTTTT
clone size: NA; V gene: TRBV9; J gene: TRBJ2-2; D gene: TRBD2; CDR3 protein: CASSVGSGGNTGELFF; CDR3 DNA: TGTGCCAGCAGCGTAGGGAGCGGGGGAAACACCGGGGAGCTGTTTTTT
clone size: NA; V gene: TRBV11-2; J gene: TRBJ2-1; D gene: TRBD2; CDR3 protein: CASSRGLAGAINEQFF; CDR3 DNA: TGTGCCAGCAGCAGGGGACTAGCGGGAGCAATAAATGAGCAGTTCTTC
clone size: NA; V gene: TRBV6-7; J gene: TRBJ2-4; D gene: TRBD1; CDR3 protein: CASRVGQEAKNIQYF; CDR3 DNA: TGTGCCAGCAGGGTGGGACAGGAGGCCAAAAACATTCAGTACTTC
clone size: NA; V gene: TRBV7-9; J gene: TRBJ1-2; D gene: NA; CDR3 protein: CASSLGTGPNYGYTF; CDR3 DNA: TGTGCCAGCAGCTTAGGTACAGGGCCCAACTATGGCTACACCTTC
clone size: few; V gene: TRBV28; J gene: TRBJ2-1; D gene: TRBD2; CDR3 protein: CASIRGRAGYEQFF; CDR3 DNA: TGTGCCAGCATCCGCGGGAGGGCTGGATATGAGCAGTTCTTC